This T cell receptor beta chain was retrieved from a study of cytomegalovirus exposure and HLA in healthy donors. Study-level points and caveats: An ancestry cluster, one associated with Asian ancestry, reportedly showed fewer N-insertions than the roughly 610-donor mean in a later analysis. A later look showed TCR association rates differing by HLA locus, highest for DRB1 and lowest for HLA-C. Confirmation was obtained in vitro that a few CMV-associated chains are specific for CMV antigens.

Primers included in the PCR were 60 Vbeta and 13 Jbeta primers. Clones were sequenced by immunoSEQ multiplex PCR, and TCRdb holds only the in-frame ones, with some missing. The sample holds 200,000 to 300,000 clones, about 80% seen once. The junction had 8 bases not matched to a gene; V was cut back by 5 bases and J by 8 bases. The length of the CDR3 is 13 residues. Germline V CDR1 and CDR2: SGHVS, FQNEAQ. About this clone itself: Its antigen is not identified.

This chain links TRBV7-8 with TRBJ1-2, with 7 bases aligning to TRBD1. The source material was PBMCs. The receptor's source is a woman in her forties in good health and CMV-seropositive. CDR3 DNA sequence: TGTGCCAGCAGCAACCGACAGGGCCGGGGCTACACCTTC. It yields the protein CASSNRQGRGYTF. The full variable domain, with the rest looked up from reference TRBV7-8 and TRBJ1-2, is GAGVSQSPRYKVAKRGQDVALRCDPISGHVSLFWYQQALGQGPEFLTYFQNEAQLDKSGLPSDRFFAERPEGSVSTLKIQRTQQEDSAVYLCASSNRQGRGYTFGSGTRLTVV.